The rows below give T cell receptor beta chains drawn from one sample of a study of shared clonotypes between healthy human individuals. Produced via immunoSEQ multiplex PCR; TCRdb's table is partial and in-frame only. The sample holds around 2,000,000 clones; about 92% are singletons and the top ten take roughly 1.7%. The sample was naive CD8+ T cells from PBMCs. The receptors derive from a man aged 18 to 35 in good health. Some clones in this sample may be carry-over from other donors' samples. CDR3s leave out the opening cysteine and the closing phenylalanine or tryptophan.

V,J,CDR3
TRBV11-2,TRBJ2-3,ASSLSGTFEITDTQY
TRBV7-9,TRBJ2-7,ASSLYEGEQY
TRBV7-9,TRBJ2-5,ASSPSLAGQETQY
TRBV7-8,TRBJ1-1,ASSLTASWDTEAF
TRBV7-2,TRBJ2-2,ASTLPWTGELF
TRBV9,TRBJ1-2,ASSVGSTGAANYGYT
TRBV29-1,TRBJ2-7,SARLAETYEQY
TRBV27,TRBJ2-7,ASSLSYGTSYEQY
TRBV27,TRBJ2-2,ASLEGVTGELF
TRBV2,TRBJ2-1,ATLAYNEQF
TRBV4-3,TRBJ1-5,ASSQVFTGGNQPQH
TRBV11-2,TRBJ2-7,ASSRTSGDVYEQY
TRBV4-1,TRBJ2-7,ASSQEGTGIYYEQY
TRBV7-8,TRBJ2-4,ASSQGLAGGPLAKNIQY
TRBV5-1,TRBJ2-7,ASSVGQDYEQY
TRBV5-1,TRBJ1-2,ASSLVGQGYYGYT
TRBV27,TRBJ2-7,ASSPILMGGYPYEQY
TRBV9,TRBJ2-7,ASSSQWGDREQY
TRBV5-8,TRBJ2-7,ASSPGSSYEQY
TRBV7-9,TRBJ2-5,ASSPERNRETQY
TRBV10-3,TRBJ1-1,AISGGQGMFTEAF
TRBV4-1,TRBJ1-1,ASRLGNTEAF
TRBV19,TRBJ2-1,ASGKREFHNEQF
TRBV11-2,TRBJ2-7,ASSQDRALNEQY
TRBV10-2,TRBJ2-7,ASSRDRTYEQY
TRBV19,TRBJ2-7,ASWGRVEEYEQY
TRBV19,TRBJ2-5,ASSIGRETQTQY
TRBV4-1,TRBJ2-5,ASSQEPIVVLSQETQY
TRBV19,TRBJ1-1,ASSNTGRTEAF
TRBV30,TRBJ1-2,AWSAHLVALDGYT
TRBV11-1,TRBJ1-1,ASSLALEGDTEAF
TRBV14,TRBJ2-7,ASSLGTGYSYEQY
TRBV7-8,TRBJ1-2,ASSPGPGEGYGYT
TRBV29-1,TRBJ1-1,SVTRTGGMNTEAF
TRBV6-5,TRBJ2-7,ASSGDRVGGEQY
TRBV29-1,TRBJ2-7,SVPGLTYEQY
TRBV4-2,TRBJ2-4,ASSQAETLAKNIQY
TRBV28,TRBJ2-7,ASRAWREGPPYEQY
TRBV6-1,TRBJ2-7,ASSESSVTEPYEQY
TRBV19,TRBJ1-1,ASSIVPWGGGNTEAF
TRBV7-9,TRBJ1-4,ASSLALNGEKLF
TRBV5-1,TRBJ1-1,ASSIGGLSEAF
TRBV18,TRBJ2-3,ASSPLTKSTDTQY